This TCR beta chain is from a study of immune cell composition in non-small cell lung cancer. Data came from immunoSEQ multiplex PCR; TCRdb stores just in-frame clones and leaves some out. This sample yields around 15,000 clones, of which 77% are seen a single time; 9.8% belongs to the top ten. Normal lung was taken at the farthest possible site, at least 3 cm from tumour. Trimming cost V 8 bases and J 1 base, with 13 bases left between them. Germline V gives CDR1 SGHAT, CDR2 FQDESV (reference sequence). The length of the CDR3 is 14 residues. This clone was seen more than once but under ten times. These records were also assigned to another study, of CD4 T cells in lung cancer. That source notes: Blood T cells were screened for responses to candidate mutation neoepitopes.

This clonotype was sampled from a human donor with non-small cell lung cancer. Specimen: non-adjacent lung tissue. V gene TRBV11-1 combines with J gene TRBJ2-3, with D unresolved. The CDR3 DNA reads as TGTGCCAGCTCCACCCGGAGCGGCACAGATACGCAGTATTTT. It codes for CASSTRSGTDTQYF. Supplemented by reference TRBV11-1 and TRBJ2-3, the full variable domain reads EAEVAQSPRYKITEKSQAVAFWCDPISGHATLYWYRQILGQGPELLVQFQDESVVDDSQLPKDRFSAERLKGVDSTLKIQPAELGDSAMYLCASSTRSGTDTQYFGPGTRLTVL.